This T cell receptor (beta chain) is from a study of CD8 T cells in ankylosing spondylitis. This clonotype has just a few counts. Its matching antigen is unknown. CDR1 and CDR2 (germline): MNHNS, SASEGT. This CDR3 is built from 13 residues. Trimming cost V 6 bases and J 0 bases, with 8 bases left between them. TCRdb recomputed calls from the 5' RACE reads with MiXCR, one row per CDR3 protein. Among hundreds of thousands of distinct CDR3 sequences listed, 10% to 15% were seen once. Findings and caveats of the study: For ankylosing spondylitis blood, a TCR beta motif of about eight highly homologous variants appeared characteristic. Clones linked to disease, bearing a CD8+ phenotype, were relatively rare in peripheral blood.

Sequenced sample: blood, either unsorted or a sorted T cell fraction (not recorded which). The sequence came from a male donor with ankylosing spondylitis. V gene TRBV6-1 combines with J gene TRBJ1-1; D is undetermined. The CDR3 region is CASRSSMNTEAFF. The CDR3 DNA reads TGTGCCAGCAGATCAAGTATGAACACTGAAGCTTTCTTT.